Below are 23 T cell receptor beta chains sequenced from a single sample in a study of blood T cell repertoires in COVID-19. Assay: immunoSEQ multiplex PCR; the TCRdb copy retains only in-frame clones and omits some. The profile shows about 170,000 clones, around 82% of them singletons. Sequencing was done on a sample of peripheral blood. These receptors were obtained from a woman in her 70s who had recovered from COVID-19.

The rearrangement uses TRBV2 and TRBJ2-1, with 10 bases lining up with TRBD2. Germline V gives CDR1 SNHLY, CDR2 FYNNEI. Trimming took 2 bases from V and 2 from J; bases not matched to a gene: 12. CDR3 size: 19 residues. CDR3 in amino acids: CASSEWQGTSGTPYNEQFF. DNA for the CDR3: TGTGCCAGCAGTGAATGGCAGGGTACTAGCGGGACCCCCTACAATGAGCAGTTCTTC.

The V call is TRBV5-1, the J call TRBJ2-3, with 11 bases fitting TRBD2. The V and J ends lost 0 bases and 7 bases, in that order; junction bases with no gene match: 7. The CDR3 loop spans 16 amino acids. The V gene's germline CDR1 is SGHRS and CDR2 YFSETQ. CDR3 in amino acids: CASSLATSGGVNTQYF. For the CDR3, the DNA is TGCGCCAGCAGCTTGGCCACTAGCGGGGGAGTTAATACGCAGTATTTT.

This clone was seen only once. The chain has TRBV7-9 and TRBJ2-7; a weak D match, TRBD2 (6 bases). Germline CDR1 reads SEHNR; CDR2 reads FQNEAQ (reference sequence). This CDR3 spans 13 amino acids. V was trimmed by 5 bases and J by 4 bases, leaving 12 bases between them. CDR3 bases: TGTGCCAGCAGCCCGGGGGTCTTTTACGAGCAGTACTTC. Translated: CASSPGVFYEQYF.

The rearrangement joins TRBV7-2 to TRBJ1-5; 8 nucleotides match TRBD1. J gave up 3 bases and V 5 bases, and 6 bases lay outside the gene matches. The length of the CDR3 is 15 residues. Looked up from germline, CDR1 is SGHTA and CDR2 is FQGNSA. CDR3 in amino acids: CASSARQGSNQPQHF. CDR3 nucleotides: TGTGCCAGCAGCGCCCGACAGGGGTCCAATCAGCCCCAGCATTTT.

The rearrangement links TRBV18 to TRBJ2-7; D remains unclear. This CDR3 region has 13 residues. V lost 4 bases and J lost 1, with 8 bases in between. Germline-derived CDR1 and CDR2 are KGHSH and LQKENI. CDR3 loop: CASSRPGSYEQYF. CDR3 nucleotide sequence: TGTGCCAGCTCACGCCCAGGTTCCTACGAGCAGTACTTC. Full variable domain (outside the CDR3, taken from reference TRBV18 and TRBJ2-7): NAGVMQNPRHLVRRRGQEARLRCSPMKGHSHVYWYRQLPEEGLKFMVYLQKENIIDESGMPKERFSAEFPKEGPSILRIQQVVRGDSAAYFCASSRPGSYEQYFGPGTRLTVT.

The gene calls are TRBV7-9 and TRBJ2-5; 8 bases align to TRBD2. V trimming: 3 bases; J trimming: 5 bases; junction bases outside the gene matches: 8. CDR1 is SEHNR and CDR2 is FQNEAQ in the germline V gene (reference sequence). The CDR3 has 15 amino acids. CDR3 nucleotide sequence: TGTGCCAGCAGCTTCAACGGGGGGGCCAGTGAGACCCAGTACTTC. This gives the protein CASSFNGGASETQYF.

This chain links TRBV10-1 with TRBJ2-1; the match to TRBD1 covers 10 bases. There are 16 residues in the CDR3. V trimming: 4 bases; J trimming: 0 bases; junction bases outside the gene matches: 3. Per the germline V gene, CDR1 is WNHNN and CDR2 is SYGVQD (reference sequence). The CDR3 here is CASSVDRGTSYNEQFF. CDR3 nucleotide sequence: TGCGCCAGCAGTGTGGACAGGGGGACCTCCTACAATGAGCAGTTCTTC.

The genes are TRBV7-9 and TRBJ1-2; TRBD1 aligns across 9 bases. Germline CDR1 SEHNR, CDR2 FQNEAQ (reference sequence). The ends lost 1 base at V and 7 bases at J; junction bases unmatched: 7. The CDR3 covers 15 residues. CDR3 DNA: TGTGCCAGCAGCTTAGGGGGACAGGGCTATGTTGGCTACACCTTC. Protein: CASSLGGQGYVGYTF.

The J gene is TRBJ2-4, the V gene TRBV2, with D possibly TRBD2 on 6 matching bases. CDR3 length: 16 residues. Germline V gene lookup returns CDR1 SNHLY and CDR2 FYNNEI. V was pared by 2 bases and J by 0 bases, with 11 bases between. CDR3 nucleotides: TGTGCCAGCAGTGAATATGTGGGAGGAGCCAAAAACATTCAGTACTTC. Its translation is CASSEYVGGAKNIQYF.

CDR3 loop: CASSPPGGQISYEQYF. DNA of the CDR3: TGTGCCAGCTCACCACCTGGGGGACAGATCTCCTACGAGCAGTACTTC. J is TRBJ2-7 and V is TRBV18; TRBD1 agrees at 7 bases. In germline, CDR1 is KGHSH, CDR2 LQKENI. Trimming at V came to 0 bases and at J to 0 bases, leaving 5 bases not matched to a gene. The CDR3 length is 16 residues.

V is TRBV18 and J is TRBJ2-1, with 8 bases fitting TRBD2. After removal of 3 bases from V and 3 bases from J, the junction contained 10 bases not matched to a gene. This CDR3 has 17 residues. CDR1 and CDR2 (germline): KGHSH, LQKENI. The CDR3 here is CASSPGDTSGYYNEQFF. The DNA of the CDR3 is TGTGCCAGCTCACCCGGGGATACTAGCGGATACTACAATGAGCAGTTCTTC.

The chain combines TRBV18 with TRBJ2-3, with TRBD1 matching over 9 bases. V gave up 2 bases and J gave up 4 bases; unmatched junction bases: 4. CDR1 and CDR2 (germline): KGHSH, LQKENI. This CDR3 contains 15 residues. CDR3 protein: CASSPTGGAADTQYF. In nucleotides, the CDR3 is TGTGCCAGCTCACCAACAGGGGGCGCGGCAGATACGCAGTATTTT.

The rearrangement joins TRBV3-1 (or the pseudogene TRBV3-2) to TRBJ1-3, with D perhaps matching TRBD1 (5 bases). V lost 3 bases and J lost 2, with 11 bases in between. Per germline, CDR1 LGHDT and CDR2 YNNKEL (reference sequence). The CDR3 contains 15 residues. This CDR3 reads CASSQLRGAGNTIYF. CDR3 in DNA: TGTGCCAGCAGCCAGCTCCGGGGGGCTGGAAACACCATATATTTT.

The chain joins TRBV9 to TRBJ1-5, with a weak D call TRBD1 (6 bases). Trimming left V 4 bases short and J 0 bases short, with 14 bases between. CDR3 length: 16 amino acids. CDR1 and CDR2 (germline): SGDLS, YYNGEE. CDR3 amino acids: CASSPGRGNSNQPQHF. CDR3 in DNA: TGTGCCAGCAGCCCAGGGAGGGGGAATAGCAATCAGCCCCAGCATTTT.

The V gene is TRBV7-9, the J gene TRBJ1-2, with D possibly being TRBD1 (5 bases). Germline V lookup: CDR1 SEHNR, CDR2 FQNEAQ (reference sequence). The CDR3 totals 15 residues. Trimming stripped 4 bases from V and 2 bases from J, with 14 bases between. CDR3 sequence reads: CASSSPGHRNYGYTF. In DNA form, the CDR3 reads TGTGCCAGCAGCTCGCCAGGACACCGGAACTATGGCTACACCTTC.

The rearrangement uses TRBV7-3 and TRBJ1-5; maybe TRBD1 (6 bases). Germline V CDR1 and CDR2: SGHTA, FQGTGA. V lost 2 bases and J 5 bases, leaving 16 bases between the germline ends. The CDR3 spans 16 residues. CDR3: CASSLRRGQIHQPQHF. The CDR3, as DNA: TGTGCCAGCAGCTTACGGCGAGGACAGATCCATCAGCCCCAGCATTTT.

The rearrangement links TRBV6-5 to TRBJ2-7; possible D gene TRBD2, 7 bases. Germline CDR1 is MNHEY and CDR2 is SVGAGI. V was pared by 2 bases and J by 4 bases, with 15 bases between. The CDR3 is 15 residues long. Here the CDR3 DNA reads TGTGCCAGCAGTTACCGGGGGGCCCCACTATACGAGCAGTACTTC. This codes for CASSYRGAPLYEQYF.

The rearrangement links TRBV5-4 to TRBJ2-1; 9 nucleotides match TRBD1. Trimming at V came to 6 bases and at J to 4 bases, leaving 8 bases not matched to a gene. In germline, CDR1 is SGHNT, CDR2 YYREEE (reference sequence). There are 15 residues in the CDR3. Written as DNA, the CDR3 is TGTGCCAGCACCGAAGGGACAGGGCGGTACAATGAGCAGTTCTTC. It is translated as CASTEGTGRYNEQFF. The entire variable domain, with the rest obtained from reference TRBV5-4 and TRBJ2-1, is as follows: ETGVTQSPTHLIKTRGQQVTLRCSSQSGHNTVSWYQQALGQGPQFIFQYYREEENGRGNFPPRFSGLQFPNYSSELNVNALELDDSALYLCASTEGTGRYNEQFFGPGTRLTVL.

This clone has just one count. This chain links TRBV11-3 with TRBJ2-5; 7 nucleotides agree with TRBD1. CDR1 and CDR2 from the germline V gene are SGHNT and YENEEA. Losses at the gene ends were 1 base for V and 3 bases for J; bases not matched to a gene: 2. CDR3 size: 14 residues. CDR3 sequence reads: CASSLGGTEETQYF. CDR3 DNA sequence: TGTGCCAGCAGCTTAGGGGGGACAGAAGAGACCCAGTACTTC.

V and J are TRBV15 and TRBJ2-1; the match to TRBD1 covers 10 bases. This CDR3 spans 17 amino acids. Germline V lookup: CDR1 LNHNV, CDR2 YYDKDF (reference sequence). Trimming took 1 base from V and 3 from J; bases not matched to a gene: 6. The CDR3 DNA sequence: TGTGCCACCAGCAGAGGGGGGGGACAGGGGTTCTACAATGAGCAGTTCTTC. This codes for CATSRGGGQGFYNEQFF. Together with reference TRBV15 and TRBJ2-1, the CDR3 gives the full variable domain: DAMVIQNPRYQVTQFGKPVTLSCSQTLNHNVMYWYQQKSSQAPKLLFHYYDKDFNNEADTPDNFQSRRPNTSFCFLDIRSPGLGDTAMYLCATSRGGGQGFYNEQFFGPGTRLTVL.

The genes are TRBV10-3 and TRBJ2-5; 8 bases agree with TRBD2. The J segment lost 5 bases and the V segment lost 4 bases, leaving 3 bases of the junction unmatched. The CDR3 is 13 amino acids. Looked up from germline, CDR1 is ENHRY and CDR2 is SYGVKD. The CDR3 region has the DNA TGTGCCATCAGTGGGCCGGGGGGGGAGACCCAGTACTTC. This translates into CAISGPGGETQYF.

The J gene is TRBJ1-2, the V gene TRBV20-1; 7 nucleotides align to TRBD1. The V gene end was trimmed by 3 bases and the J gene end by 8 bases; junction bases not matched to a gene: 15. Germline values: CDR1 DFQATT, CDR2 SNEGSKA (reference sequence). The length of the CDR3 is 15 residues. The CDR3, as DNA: TGCAGTGCTAGTTCCCGGGACAGAAAGGATTGGGGCTACACCTTC. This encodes CSASSRDRKDWGYTF.

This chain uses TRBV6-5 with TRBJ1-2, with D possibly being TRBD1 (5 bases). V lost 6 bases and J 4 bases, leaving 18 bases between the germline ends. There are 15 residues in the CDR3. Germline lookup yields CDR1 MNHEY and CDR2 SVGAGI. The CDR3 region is CASSLLGLSSYGYTF. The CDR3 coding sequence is TGTGCCAGCAGCCTTCTGGGACTCTCCAGCTATGGCTACACCTTC.